The sequence of this T cell receptor beta chain was determined in a study of post-analysis software for immune sequencing data. This clonotype occurred a few times. No antigen is known for it. A read error may explain this, as a much larger clone is one base away. Whole-study results and caveats: Controls showed significantly higher normalized Chao1 diversity than did multiple sclerosis patients. Batch-matched samples strongly co-clustered by F measure. Five TRBV segments, TRBV5-6, TRBV5-1 and TRBV20-1 among them, were found more frequent in patients than controls.

The trim removed 3 bases at V and 0 bases at J, leaving 0 bases unmatched. Germline V CDR1 and CDR2: SGDLS, YYNGEE. The CDR3 runs 13 residues. Every TCR beta cDNA library bore unique molecular identifiers. Via MiXCR, TCRdb re-called the PCR reads, giving one row per CDR3 protein. Among 350,000 to 500,000 distinct CDR3 sequences, roughly 38% were seen once, and the ten largest hold around 8%. The receptor was isolated from a girl aged 2-9 years with multiple sclerosis. This chain joins TRBV9 and TRBJ2-7, with TRBD1 matching 7 bases. Sequencing was done on a sample of blood. CDR3 nucleotides: TGTGCCAGCAGCGGGGACAGCTCCTACGAGCAGTACTTC. This translates into CASSGDSSYEQYF.